The 10 T cell receptor beta chains below were found in one sample sequenced in a study of human T cells and chemical hapten exposure. MiXCR, applied by TCRdb to the RACE reads, yields one record per CDR3 protein. The repertoire holds tens of thousands of distinct CDR3 sequences, with around 7.9% as singletons. Time point described: patch test 2, 6 weeks after DPC sensitization. Treatment here: therapeutic diphenylcyclopropenone sensitization with weekly scalp DPC. The material was whole blood, obtained in connection with sensitization to the hapten diphenylcyclopropenone (DPC). Source of these receptors: a woman in her fifties or sixties with alopecia areata. Some clones in this sample may be carry-over from other donors' samples.

This clonotype was counted between two and nine times. This sequence joins TRBV20-1 and TRBJ1-1; 8 positions match TRBD1. The CDR3 loop spans 16 amino acids. The V segment lost 5 bases and the J segment 0 bases; nucleotides outside the gene matches: 11. Per the germline V gene, CDR1 is DFQATT and CDR2 is SNEGSKA (reference sequence). The CDR3 protein is CSAPPRDRLMNTEAFF. CDR3 nucleotides: TGCAGTGCTCCCCCGAGGGACAGGCTGATGAACACTGAAGCTTTCTTT.

This clonotype was detected many times. CDR3 bases: TGCAGCGTTGAAGCGGAAACTACTGAAGCTTTCTTT. Amino acids: CSVEAETTEAFF. The chain recombines TRBV29-1 with TRBJ1-1, with no clear D. V was pared by 1 base and J by 5 bases, with 8 bases between. Per the germline V gene, CDR1 is SQVTM and CDR2 is ANQGSEA. The CDR3 totals 12 residues.

This clonotype was seen many times. This chain uses TRBV20-1 with TRBJ1-6; D unresolved. Germline V gives CDR1 DFQATT, CDR2 SNEGSKA (reference sequence). The CDR3 is 15 residues long. V shed 6 bases and J shed 7 bases, with 19 bases lying between them. For the CDR3, the DNA is TGCAGTGCCCGAGCAGGAGGGATTGGAAATTCACCCCTCCACTTT. It specifies CSARAGGIGNSPLHF.

This clonotype was detected a few times. The chain uses TRBV5-1 and TRBJ2-3; tentative D call: TRBD2 (7 bases). Trimming left V 1 base short and J 2 bases short, with 14 bases between. The CDR3 contains 16 residues. The germline V gene has CDR1 SGHRS and CDR2 YFSETQ. In DNA, the CDR3 is TGCGCCAGCAGCTTGCCGAGGGGGGGAGCCACAGATACGCAGTATTTT. Amino acids: CASSLPRGGATDTQYF.

The table lists this clonotype with a few counts. V is TRBV5-4 and J is TRBJ2-5; D may be TRBD2 (5 bases). Between the trimmed V and J ends, which lost 1 base and 2 bases, there was a span of 9 bases. The CDR3 contains 14 residues. Germline V gives CDR1 SGHNT, CDR2 YYREEE (reference sequence). The CDR3 DNA reads as TGTGCCAGCAGCTTGTTTAGCGAACAAGAGACCCAGTACTTC. It codes for CASSLFSEQETQYF.

This clonotype was seen a few times. The V and J genes are TRBV7-8 and TRBJ2-3, with no clear D. This CDR3 is built from 19 residues. Germline-derived CDR1 and CDR2 are SGHVS and FQNEAQ. V was shortened by 5 bases and J by 1 base, with 25 bases between the two germline ends. CDR3 nucleotides: TGTGCCAGCAGCGAACGGACGGATTCCCGACCATCAGGCACAGATACGCAGTATTTT. Its protein is CASSERTDSRPSGTDTQYF.

This sequence joins TRBV12-3 or TRBV12-4 and TRBJ1-3; no firm D call. V lost 7 bases and J lost 7, with 8 bases in between. This CDR3 has 11 residues. CDR3 protein: CASTLPNTIYF. In nucleotides, the CDR3 is TGTGCCAGCACTCTCCCGAACACCATATATTTT.

This clonotype has only a few counts. The V and J genes are TRBV6-5 and TRBJ2-1, with 7 positions matching TRBD1. V shed 5 bases, J shed 4 bases, and the junction held 11 bases outside the gene matches. Looked up from germline, CDR1 is MNHEY and CDR2 is SVGAGI. CDR3 length equals 16 residues. CDR3 amino acids: CASSPGTAPLYNEQFF. CDR3 coding DNA: TGTGCCAGCAGTCCGGGGACAGCCCCCCTGTACAATGAGCAGTTCTTC.

This chain connects TRBV6-5 to TRBJ1-6, with D perhaps TRBD1 (5 bases). Germline-derived CDR1 and CDR2 are MNHEY and SVGAGI. V lost 6 bases and J lost 3, with 9 bases in between. CDR3 length: 14 amino acids. As DNA, the CDR3 is TGTGCCAGCAGGAAGACAGACTATAATTCACCCCTCCACTTT. Translating it yields CASRKTDYNSPLHF.

This clonotype was observed at least ten times. V usage is TRBV18 and J usage is TRBJ2-4; 9 nucleotides align to TRBD1. With V trimmed by 3 bases and J by 8 bases, 5 bases remained unmatched. Germline lookup yields CDR1 KGHSH and CDR2 LQKENI. The length of the CDR3 is 14 residues. In DNA form, the CDR3 reads TGTGCCAGCTCACCCAACAGGGGGCCATACATTCAGTACTTC. Its protein is CASSPNRGPYIQYF.